Presented here are 22 T cell receptor beta chains from one specimen sequenced in a study of blood T cell repertoires in COVID-19. Clones were sequenced by immunoSEQ multiplex PCR, and TCRdb holds only the in-frame ones, with some missing. The table includes 230,000 or so clones, 88% detected once. Source material: PBMCs or T cells enriched from blood (not recorded which). These receptor sequences come from a woman in her forties or fifties with acute COVID-19.

The chain uses TRBV7-3 and TRBJ2-5, with 9 nucleotides matching TRBD2. The germline CDR1 and CDR2 sequences are SGHTA and FQGTGA. CDR3 length: 14 amino acids. V was pared by 5 bases and J by 8 bases, with 9 bases of the junction left unmatched. The CDR3 DNA reads as TGTGCCAGCAGCCACGGACAGCGGGGGGCTACCCAGTACTTC. Translation: CASSHGQRGATQYF.

The CDR3 DNA is TGTGCCTGGAGTGTCGCGGGAGGCGCCCCTACCCTCCCGGGGACCCAGTACTTC. Translation: CAWSVAGGAPTLPGTQYF. This rearrangement joins TRBV30 to TRBJ2-5, with 8 bases aligning to TRBD2. The length of the CDR3 is 18 residues. Germline trimming cut 0 bases from V and 7 bases from J; bases unmatched to any gene: 19. The germline gives CDR1 GTSNPN, CDR2 SVGIG (reference sequence).

CDR3 bases: TGTGCCAGTAGTATAATGTTAGCGGGAGCAGATACGCAGTATTTT. Its translation: CASSIMLAGADTQYF. This chain uses TRBV19 with TRBJ2-3; TRBD2 matches 9 bases. Trimming removed 2 bases from V and 4 bases from J; junction bases left unmatched: 4. The germline V gene has CDR1 LNHDA and CDR2 SQIVND (reference sequence). CDR3 size: 15 residues.

J is TRBJ2-1 and V is TRBV4-2; tentative D call: TRBD2 (5 bases). The CDR3 totals 14 residues. The germline V gene has CDR1 LGHNA and CDR2 YNFKEQ. V lost 4 bases to trimming and J lost 6 bases, with 13 bases between them. CDR3 sequence reads: CASSRQAERNEQFF. For the CDR3, the DNA is TGTGCCAGCAGCCGACAAGCGGAGCGCAATGAGCAGTTCTTC.

The rearrangement uses TRBV7-9 and TRBJ1-4; no clear D gene. The ends were cut back, 5 bases at V and 8 bases at J, with 12 bases in the middle. The germline V gene has CDR1 SEHNR and CDR2 FQNEAQ (reference sequence). The CDR3 runs to 13 residues. The CDR3 loop reads CASSPVAYEKLFF. Here the CDR3 DNA reads TGTGCCAGCAGCCCTGTTGCGTACGAAAAACTGTTTTTT. Filled out from reference TRBV7-9 and TRBJ1-4, the complete variable domain reads DTGVSQNPRHKITKRGQNVTFRCDPISEHNRLYWYRQTLGQGPEFLTYFQNEAQLEKSRLLSDRFSAERPKGSFSTLEIQRTEQGDSAMYLCASSPVAYEKLFFGSGTQLSVL.

The gene calls are TRBV19 and TRBJ1-1, with D unresolved. Trimming removed 6 bases at V and 6 bases at J, with 14 bases between. The CDR3 is made up of 13 amino acids. The germline V gene has CDR1 LNHDA and CDR2 SQIVND (reference sequence). This CDR3 reads CASSTYSAAEAFF. The CDR3 coding sequence is TGTGCCAGTAGCACCTATAGTGCGGCTGAAGCTTTCTTT.

This clone appeared once. This chain connects TRBV5-1 to TRBJ1-1; D is uncertain. The V gene's germline CDR1 is SGHRS and CDR2 YFSETQ. Trimming pared 3 bases from V and 0 bases from J, leaving 9 bases between. The CDR3 runs to 14 residues. CDR3 amino acids: CASSSIDMNTEAFF. The CDR3 bases are TGCGCCAGCAGCTCCATAGATATGAACACTGAAGCTTTCTTT.

This clone has a single count. V usage is TRBV25-1 and J usage is TRBJ2-1; D gene ambiguous. The CDR3 loop spans 11 amino acids. Trimming took 2 bases from V and 9 from J, leaving 5 bases between them. Germline V CDR1 and CDR2: MGHDK, SYGVNS. CDR3 sequence reads: CASSEISEQFF. CDR3 in DNA: TGTGCCAGCAGTGAAATCAGTGAGCAGTTCTTC.

This clone showed up many times. The rearrangement joins TRBV28 to TRBJ2-2; 8 bases map to TRBD1. V was clipped by 1 base and J by 6 bases; unmatched bases: 10. Germline CDR1 reads MDHEN; CDR2 reads SYDVKM. The CDR3 spans 17 residues. Written as DNA, the CDR3 is TGTGCCAGCAGTTTATTCGATTTGGCAGGGGGCCCCGGGGAGCTGTTTTTT. Protein: CASSLFDLAGGPGELFF.

The chain carries TRBV29-1 and TRBJ2-4; D perhaps matches TRBD1 (6 bases). The germline CDR1 and CDR2 sequences are SQVTM and ANQGSEA. Trimming cost V 3 bases and J 6 bases, with 12 bases left between them. The CDR3 is 13 amino acids. The CDR3 sequence is CSVDRGTGNIQYF. The CDR3 DNA sequence: TGCAGCGTTGACAGGGGAACTGGAAACATTCAGTACTTC.

The sample holds one count of this clone. The chain recombines TRBV5-6 with TRBJ1-4; D gene uncertain. The V gene lost 7 bases and the J gene lost 0 bases, with 7 bases spanning the gap. Germline-derived CDR1 and CDR2 are SGHDT and YYEEEE. This CDR3 has 13 residues. The chain's CDR3 is CASCYATNEKLFF. CDR3 nucleotide sequence: TGTGCCAGCTGTTATGCAACTAATGAAAAACTGTTTTTT. Combining the CDR3 with reference TRBV5-6 and TRBJ1-4 gives the whole variable domain DAGVTQSPTHLIKTRGQQVTLRCSPKSGHDTVSWYQQALGQGPQFIFQYYEEEERQRGNFPDRFSGHQFPNYSSELNVNALLLGDSALYLCASCYATNEKLFFGSGTQLSVL.

The chain combines TRBV27 with TRBJ2-7; 7 bases match TRBD1. Germline CDR1 reads MNHEY; CDR2 reads SMNVEV (reference sequence). CDR3 size: 15 residues. The V and J ends lost 6 bases and 3 bases, in that order; junction bases with no gene match: 11. The CDR3 spells CASRYGTEAIYEQYF. DNA of the CDR3: TGTGCCAGCAGGTACGGGACAGAGGCAATCTACGAGCAGTACTTC.

The V gene is TRBV20-1, the J gene TRBJ1-6; D may be TRBD1 (5 bases). V dropped 1 base and J dropped 13 bases, with 5 bases sitting between them. This CDR3 has 10 residues. Germline V gene sequence: CDR1 DFQATT, CDR2 SNEGSKA (reference sequence). The CDR3 loop reads CSARGGPLHF. The CDR3 bases are TGCAGTGCTAGAGGGGGCCCCCTCCACTTT.

This clone was observed a handful of times. V and J are TRBV28 and TRBJ1-5; 8 bases agree with TRBD1. V shed 7 bases, J shed 4 bases, and the junction held 9 bases outside the gene matches. CDR1 and CDR2 (germline): MDHEN, SYDVKM. The CDR3 is 15 amino acids. The chain's CDR3 is CASIGGQGANQPQHF. The DNA for the CDR3 is TGTGCCAGCATTGGGGGGCAGGGGGCAAATCAGCCCCAGCATTTT.

V is TRBV4-1 and J is TRBJ1-4; 7 nucleotides line up with TRBD1. From germline, CDR1 is MGHRA and CDR2 YSYEKL. Germline trimming cut 0 bases from V and 8 bases from J; bases unmatched to any gene: 6. The CDR3 has 15 amino acids. The chain's CDR3 is CASSQETGWIEKLFF. The CDR3 bases are TGCGCCAGCAGCCAAGAGACAGGGTGGATAGAAAAACTGTTTTTT.

This chain joins TRBV9 and TRBJ2-3; TRBD2 might be the D (6 bases). The germline V and J ends were trimmed by 5 bases and 0 bases, with 13 bases remaining between them. Germline CDR1 SGDLS, CDR2 YYNGEE. This CDR3 comprises 15 residues. CDR3 in amino acids: CASSVRGLSTDTQYF. The CDR3 DNA sequence: TGTGCCAGCAGTGTTCGGGGACTGAGCACAGATACGCAGTATTTT. The full variable domain, with the rest looked up from reference TRBV9 and TRBJ2-3, is DSGVTQTPKHLITATGQRVTLRCSPRSGDLSVYWYQQSLDQGLQFLIQYYNGEERAKGNILERFSAQQFPDLHSELNLSSLELGDSALYFCASSVRGLSTDTQYFGPGTRLTVL.

The sample holds many counts of this clone. The chain has TRBV9 and TRBJ1-5, with 11 positions matching TRBD1. After removal of 5 bases from V and 4 bases from J, the junction contained 5 bases not matched to a gene. This CDR3 comprises 15 residues. The germline gives CDR1 SGDLS, CDR2 YYNGEE. CDR3 in amino acids: CASSRTGGLNQPQHF. For the CDR3, the DNA is TGTGCCAGCAGTCGGACAGGGGGCCTAAATCAGCCCCAGCATTTT.

Written as DNA, the CDR3 is TGTGCCAGCAGCTTCAGATCTGGGAGGAGCACAGATACGCAGTATTTT. As protein: CASSFRSGRSTDTQYF. The chain uses TRBV7-8 and TRBJ2-3, with a possible D match to TRBD2 (6 bases). The CDR3 length is 16 residues. The germline V and J ends were trimmed by 3 bases and 0 bases, with 13 bases remaining between them. Germline assignment: CDR1 SGHVS and CDR2 FQNEAQ.

V gene TRBV19 combines with J gene TRBJ2-1, with D perhaps matching TRBD2 (6 bases). CDR1 LNHDA and CDR2 SQIVND come from the germline V gene (reference sequence). Deletions cut 4 bases from V and 6 bases from J, with 16 bases between. The CDR3 contains 15 residues. Here the CDR3 DNA reads TGTGCCAGTAGTAGCGGGACCTCGAGGAGCAATGAGCAGTTCTTC. Translated, it gives CASSSGTSRSNEQFF.

V gene TRBV9 combines with J gene TRBJ2-1; weak D call: TRBD2 (6 bases). The CDR3 sequence is 15 residues long. Per the germline V gene, CDR1 is SGDLS and CDR2 is YYNGEE. V gave up 4 bases and J gave up 0 bases, with 11 bases separating them. CDR3 loop: CASSPTGVSYNEQFF. In DNA, the CDR3 is TGTGCCAGCAGCCCCACGGGGGTCTCCTACAATGAGCAGTTCTTC. The entire variable domain, with the rest obtained from reference TRBV9 and TRBJ2-1, is as follows: DSGVTQTPKHLITATGQRVTLRCSPRSGDLSVYWYQQSLDQGLQFLIQYYNGEERAKGNILERFSAQQFPDLHSELNLSSLELGDSALYFCASSPTGVSYNEQFFGPGTRLTVL.

V is TRBV7-3 and J is TRBJ2-1; TRBD2 aligns across 7 bases. Germline V lookup: CDR1 SGHTA, CDR2 FQGTGA. The length of the CDR3 is 16 residues. V was clipped by 5 bases and J by 0 bases; unmatched bases: 7. The CDR3 nucleotides are TGTGCCAGCAGCACACAAGCGGGAACCTCCTACAATGAGCAGTTCTTC. Translation: CASSTQAGTSYNEQFF. The entire variable domain, with the rest obtained from reference TRBV7-3 and TRBJ2-1, is as follows: GAGVSQTPSNKVTEKGKYVELRCDPISGHTALYWYRQSLGQGPEFLIYFQGTGAADDSGLPNDRFFAVRPEGSVSTLKIQRTERGDSAVYLCASSTQAGTSYNEQFFGPGTRLTVL.

To note about this clone: The junction differs from germline at one of its ends, possibly a read error. This chain uses TRBV7-7 with TRBJ1-1; D is possibly TRBD1 (6 bases). Germline V lookup: CDR1 SSHAT, CDR2 FNYEAQ (reference sequence). The CDR3 is 13 amino acids. The CDR3: CASSSGAGTEAFF. In DNA form, the CDR3 reads TGTGCTAGCAGCTCAGGGGCAGGGACTGAAGCTTTCTTT.